These 6 T cell receptor beta chains came from one sample sequenced in a study of Ad26.COV2.S vaccination and SARS-CoV-2 variants. The method was immunoSEQ multiplex PCR; TCRdb's version includes in-frame clones alone and lacks a portion of them. The sample yields some 460,000 clones, 80% to 90% seen once. As for treatment: roughly 19 received Ad26.COV2.S at low or high dose, single or two shots; about 5 received placebo; per-sample allocation not given. Day 63 after the first injection of vaccine or placebo was the sampling time. This specimen consisted of peripheral blood, obtained in a trial of Ad26.COV2.S vaccine versus placebo. The receptors derive from a person aged 18-65 years who received the Ad26.COV2.S COVID-19 vaccine or a placebo.

The V and J genes are TRBV5-1 and TRBJ2-6; weak D call: TRBD1 (6 bases). This CDR3 contains 16 residues. Trimming cost V 0 bases and J 0 bases, with 7 bases left between them. Per germline, CDR1 SGHRS and CDR2 YFSETQ. The CDR3 region is CASSLGDTSGANVLTF. The CDR3, as DNA: TGCGCCAGCAGCTTGGGGGACACCTCTGGGGCCAACGTCCTGACTTTC.

This sequence joins TRBV6-1 and TRBJ1-4; 7 bases align to TRBD1. J was trimmed by 6 bases and V by 3 bases; bases with no gene match: 7. Germline-derived CDR1 and CDR2 are MNHNS and SASEGT. CDR3 size: 15 residues. Here the CDR3 reads CASSDQTGKYEKLFF. CDR3 sequence (DNA): TGTGCCAGCAGTGACCAGACAGGGAAGTATGAAAAACTGTTTTTT.

J is TRBJ2-6 and V is TRBV9; 10 bases match TRBD1. Germline values: CDR1 SGDLS, CDR2 YYNGEE. The CDR3 is 18 residues long. V dropped 3 bases and J dropped 1; count of bases not matched to a gene: 7. The CDR3 DNA reads TGTGCCAGCAGCGGTACGACAGGGGGCTGGTCTGGGGCCAACGTCCTGACTTTC. This encodes CASSGTTGGWSGANVLTF.

The chain recombines TRBV9 with TRBJ2-2; unclear D gene. V was pared by 3 bases and J by 10 bases, with 16 bases between. The CDR3 contains 14 residues. CDR1 is SGDLS, CDR2 YYNGEE, per germline. This CDR3 is CASSEPTRGPELFF. CDR3 nucleotides: TGTGCCAGCAGCGAGCCGACCAGAGGACCGGAGCTGTTTTTT.

V usage is TRBV14 and J usage is TRBJ2-5; TRBD2 is a possible D gene (6 bases). Trimming removed 1 base from V and 6 bases from J, with 15 bases in between. CDR1 is SGHDN, CDR2 FVKESK, per germline. This CDR3 is built from 15 residues. The CDR3 loop reads CASSQGPGERKTQYF. CDR3 bases: TGTGCCAGCAGCCAAGGACCGGGGGAGAGGAAGACCCAGTACTTC. The full variable domain, in which reference TRBV14 and TRBJ2-5 provide the parts outside the CDR3, is EAGVTQFPSHSVIEKGQTVTLRCDPISGHDNLYWYRRVMGKEIKFLLHFVKESKQDESGMPNNRFLAERTGGTYSTLKVQPAELEDSGVYFCASSQGPGERKTQYFGPGTRLLVL.

The chain has TRBV14 and TRBJ2-1, with D tentatively TRBD1 (6 bases). The CDR3 sequence is 16 residues long. The germline V and J ends were trimmed by 1 base and 4 bases, with 14 bases remaining between them. Germline V gene lookup returns CDR1 SGHDN and CDR2 FVKESK. The CDR3, as DNA: TGTGCCAGCAGCCAAGGTGGTCCAGGGGTTTACAATGAGCAGTTCTTC. Translation gives CASSQGGPGVYNEQFF.